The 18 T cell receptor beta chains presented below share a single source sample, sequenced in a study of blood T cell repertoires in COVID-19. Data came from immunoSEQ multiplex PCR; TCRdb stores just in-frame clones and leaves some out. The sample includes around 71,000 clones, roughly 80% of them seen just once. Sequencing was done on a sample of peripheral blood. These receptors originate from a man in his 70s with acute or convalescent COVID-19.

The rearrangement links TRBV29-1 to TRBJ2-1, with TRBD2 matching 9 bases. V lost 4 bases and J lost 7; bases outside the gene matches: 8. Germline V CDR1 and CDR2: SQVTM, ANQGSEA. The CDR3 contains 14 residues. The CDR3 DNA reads TGCAGCGTTGCAGGGCTAGCGGGGATAAATGAGCAGTTCTTC. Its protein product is CSVAGLAGINEQFF.

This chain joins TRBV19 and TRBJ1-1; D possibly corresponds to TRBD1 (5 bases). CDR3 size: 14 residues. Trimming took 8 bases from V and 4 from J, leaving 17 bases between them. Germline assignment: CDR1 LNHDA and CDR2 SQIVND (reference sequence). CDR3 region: CASSGPLQATEAFF. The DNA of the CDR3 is TGTGCCAGTTCTGGGCCCCTACAGGCCACTGAAGCTTTCTTT.

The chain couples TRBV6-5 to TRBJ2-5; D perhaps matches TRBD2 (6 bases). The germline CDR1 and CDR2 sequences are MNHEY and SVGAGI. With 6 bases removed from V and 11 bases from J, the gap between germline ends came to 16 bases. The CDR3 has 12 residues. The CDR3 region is CASRGLGLAQYF. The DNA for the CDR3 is TGTGCCAGCAGGGGACTGGGCCTCGCTCAGTACTTC.

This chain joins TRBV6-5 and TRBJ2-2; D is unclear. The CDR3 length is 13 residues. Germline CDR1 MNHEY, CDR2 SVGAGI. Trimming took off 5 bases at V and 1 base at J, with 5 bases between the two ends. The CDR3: CASSPQNTGELFF. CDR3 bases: TGTGCCAGCAGTCCCCAGAACACCGGGGAGCTGTTTTTT.

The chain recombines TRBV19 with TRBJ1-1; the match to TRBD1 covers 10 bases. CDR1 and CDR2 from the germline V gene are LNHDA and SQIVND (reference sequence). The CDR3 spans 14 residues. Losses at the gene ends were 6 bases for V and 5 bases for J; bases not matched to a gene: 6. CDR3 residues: CASSPGQGNTEAFF. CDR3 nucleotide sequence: TGTGCCAGTAGCCCGGGACAGGGGAATACTGAAGCTTTCTTT.

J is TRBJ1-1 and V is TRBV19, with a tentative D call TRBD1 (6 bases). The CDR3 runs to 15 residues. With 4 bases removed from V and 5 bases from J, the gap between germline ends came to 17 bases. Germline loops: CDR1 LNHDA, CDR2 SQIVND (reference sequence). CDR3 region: CASSNHRVGMTEAFF. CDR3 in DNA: TGTGCCAGTAGTAACCACAGGGTGGGGATGACTGAAGCTTTCTTT.

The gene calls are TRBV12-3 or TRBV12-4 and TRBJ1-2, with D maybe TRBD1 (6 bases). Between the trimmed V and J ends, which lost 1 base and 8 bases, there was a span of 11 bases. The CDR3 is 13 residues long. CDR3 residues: CASSLDRVSGYTF. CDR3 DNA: TGTGCCAGCAGTTTAGACAGGGTGAGCGGCTACACCTTC.

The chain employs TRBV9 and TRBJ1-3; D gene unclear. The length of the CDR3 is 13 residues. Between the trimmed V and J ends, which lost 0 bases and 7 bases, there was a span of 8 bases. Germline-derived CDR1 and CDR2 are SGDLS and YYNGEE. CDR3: CASSVGELNTIYF. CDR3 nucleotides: TGTGCCAGCAGCGTAGGGGAGTTGAACACCATATATTTT.

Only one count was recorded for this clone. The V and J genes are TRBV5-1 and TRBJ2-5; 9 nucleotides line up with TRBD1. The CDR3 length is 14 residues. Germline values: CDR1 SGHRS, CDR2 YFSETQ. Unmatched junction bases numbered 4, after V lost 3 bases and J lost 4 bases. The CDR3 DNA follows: TGCGCCAGCAGCTCCGGACAGGGGATAGAGACCCAGTACTTC. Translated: CASSSGQGIETQYF. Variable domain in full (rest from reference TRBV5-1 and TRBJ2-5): KAGVTQTPRYLIKTRGQQVTLSCSPISGHRSVSWYQQTPGQGLQFLFEYFSETQRNKGNFPGRFSGRQFSNSRSEMNVSTLELGDSALYLCASSSGQGIETQYFGPGTRLLVL.

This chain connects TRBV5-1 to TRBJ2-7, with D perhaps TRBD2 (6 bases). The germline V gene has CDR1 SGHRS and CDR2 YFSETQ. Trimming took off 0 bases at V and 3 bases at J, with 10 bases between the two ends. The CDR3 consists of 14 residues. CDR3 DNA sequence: TGCGCCAGCAGCTTGGGGACGGAGGGCTACGAGCAGTACTTC. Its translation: CASSLGTEGYEQYF.

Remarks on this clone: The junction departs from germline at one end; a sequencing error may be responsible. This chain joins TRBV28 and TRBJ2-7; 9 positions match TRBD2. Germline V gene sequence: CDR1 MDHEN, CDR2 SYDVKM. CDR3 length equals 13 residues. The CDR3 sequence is CASSSDVGTSNRF. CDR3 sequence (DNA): TGTGCCAGCAGTTCCGATGTGGGGACTAGCAATCGCTTC.

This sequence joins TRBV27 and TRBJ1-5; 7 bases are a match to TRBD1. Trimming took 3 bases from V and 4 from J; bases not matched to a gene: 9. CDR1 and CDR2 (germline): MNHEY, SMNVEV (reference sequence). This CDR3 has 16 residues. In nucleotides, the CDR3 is TGTGCCAGCAGTTTCCTTCCAGGGGGAGGTAATCAGCCCCAGCATTTT. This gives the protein CASSFLPGGGNQPQHF.

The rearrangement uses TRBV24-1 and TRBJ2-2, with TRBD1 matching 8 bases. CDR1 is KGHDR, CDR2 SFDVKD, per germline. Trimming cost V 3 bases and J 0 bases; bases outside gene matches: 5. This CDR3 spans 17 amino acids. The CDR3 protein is CATSDPGQVANTGELFF. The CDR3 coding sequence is TGTGCCACCAGTGATCCGGGACAGGTCGCGAACACCGGGGAGCTGTTTTTT.

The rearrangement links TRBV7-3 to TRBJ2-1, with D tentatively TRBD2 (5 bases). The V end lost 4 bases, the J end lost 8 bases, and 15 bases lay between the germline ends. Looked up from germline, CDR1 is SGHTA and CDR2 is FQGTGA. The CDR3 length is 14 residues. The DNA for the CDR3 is TGTGCCAGCAGCTCCACCGGGATAAAGGATGAGCAGTTCTTC. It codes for CASSSTGIKDEQFF.

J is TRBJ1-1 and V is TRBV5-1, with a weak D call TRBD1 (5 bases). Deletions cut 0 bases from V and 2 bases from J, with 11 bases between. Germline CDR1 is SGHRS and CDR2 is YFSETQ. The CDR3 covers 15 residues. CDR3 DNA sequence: TGCGCCAGCAGCTTGGCCCCAGGGTCTAACACTGAAGCTTTCTTT. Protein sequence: CASSLAPGSNTEAFF.

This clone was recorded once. CDR3 nucleotide sequence: TGTGCCAGCAGGACGACTAGCGGGAGGGCCAGTCAGTACAATGAGCAGTTCTTC. Translated: CASRTTSGRASQYNEQFF. The J gene is TRBJ2-1, the V gene TRBV28; 14 positions agree with TRBD2. The CDR3 has 18 amino acids. With V trimmed by 6 bases and J by 4 bases, 11 bases remained unmatched. The germline V gene has CDR1 MDHEN and CDR2 SYDVKM.

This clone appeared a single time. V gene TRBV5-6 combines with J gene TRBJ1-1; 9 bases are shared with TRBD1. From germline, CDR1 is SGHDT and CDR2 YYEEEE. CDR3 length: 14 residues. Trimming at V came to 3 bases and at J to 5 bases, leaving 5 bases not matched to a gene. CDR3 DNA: TGTGCCAGCAGCTGGGGACAGGGTGGGACTGAAGCTTTCTTT. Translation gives CASSWGQGGTEAFF.

The CDR3 protein is CASSTLTSGRTNEQFF. CDR3 nucleotides: TGTGCCAGCAGTACTTTGACTAGCGGGAGGACAAATGAGCAGTTCTTC. This chain links TRBV27 with TRBJ2-1, with TRBD2 matching over 13 bases. V shed 5 bases, J shed 7 bases, and the junction held 8 bases outside the gene matches. CDR1 is MNHEY and CDR2 is SMNVEV in the germline V gene (reference sequence). CDR3 length: 16 amino acids.